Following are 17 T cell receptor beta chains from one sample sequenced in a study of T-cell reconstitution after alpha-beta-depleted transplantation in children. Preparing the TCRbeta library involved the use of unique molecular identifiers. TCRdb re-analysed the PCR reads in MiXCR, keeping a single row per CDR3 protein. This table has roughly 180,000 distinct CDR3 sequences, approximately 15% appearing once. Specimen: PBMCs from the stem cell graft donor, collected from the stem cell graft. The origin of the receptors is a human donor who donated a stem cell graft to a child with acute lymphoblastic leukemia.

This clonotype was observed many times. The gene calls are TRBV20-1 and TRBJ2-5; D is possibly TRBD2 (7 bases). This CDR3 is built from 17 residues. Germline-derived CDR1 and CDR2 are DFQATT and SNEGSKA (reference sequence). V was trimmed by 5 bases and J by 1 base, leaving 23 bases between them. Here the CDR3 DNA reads TGCAGTGCTCTTGCCCCGGGGGGCATTTTGATCCAAGAGACCCAGTACTTC. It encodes CSALAPGGILIQETQYF.

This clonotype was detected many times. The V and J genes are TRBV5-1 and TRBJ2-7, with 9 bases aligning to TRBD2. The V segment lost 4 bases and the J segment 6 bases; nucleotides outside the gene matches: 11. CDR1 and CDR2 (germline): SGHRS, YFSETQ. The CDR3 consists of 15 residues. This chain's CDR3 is CASSPIAGEKGEQYF. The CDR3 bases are TGCGCCAGCAGCCCCATAGCGGGAGAAAAGGGCGAGCAGTACTTC.

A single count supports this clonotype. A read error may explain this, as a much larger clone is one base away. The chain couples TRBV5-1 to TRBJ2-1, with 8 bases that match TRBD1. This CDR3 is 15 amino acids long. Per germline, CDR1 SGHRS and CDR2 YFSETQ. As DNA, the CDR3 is TGCGCCATCAGCTTGGTTTCAGGGGGCAACAATGAGCAGTTCTTC. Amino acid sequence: CAISLVSGGNNEQFF.

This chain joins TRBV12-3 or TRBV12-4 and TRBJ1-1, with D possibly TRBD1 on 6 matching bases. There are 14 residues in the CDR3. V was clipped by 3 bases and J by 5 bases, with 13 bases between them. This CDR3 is CASSFEGGETEAFF. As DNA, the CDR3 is TGTGCCAGCAGTTTCGAGGGGGGAGAAACTGAAGCTTTCTTT.

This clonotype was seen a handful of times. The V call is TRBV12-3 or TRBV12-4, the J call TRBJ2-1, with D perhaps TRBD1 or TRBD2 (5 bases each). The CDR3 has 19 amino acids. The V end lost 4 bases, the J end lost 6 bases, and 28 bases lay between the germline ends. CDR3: CASSSGTGLWGTGANEQFF. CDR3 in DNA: TGTGCCAGCAGTTCGGGAACTGGTTTATGGGGGACCGGGGCCAATGAGCAGTTCTTC.

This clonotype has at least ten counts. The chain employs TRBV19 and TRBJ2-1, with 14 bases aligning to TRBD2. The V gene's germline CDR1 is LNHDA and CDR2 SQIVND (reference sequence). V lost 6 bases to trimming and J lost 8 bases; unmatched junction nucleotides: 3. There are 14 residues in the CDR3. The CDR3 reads CASRGTSGSDEQFF. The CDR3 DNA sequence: TGTGCCAGTAGGGGGACTAGCGGGAGTGATGAGCAGTTCTTC.

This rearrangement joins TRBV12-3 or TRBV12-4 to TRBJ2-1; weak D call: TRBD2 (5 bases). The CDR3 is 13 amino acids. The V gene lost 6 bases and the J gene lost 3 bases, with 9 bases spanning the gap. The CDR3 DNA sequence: TGTGCCAGCAGGGTAGCGCTCTACAATGAGCAGTTCTTC. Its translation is CASRVALYNEQFF.

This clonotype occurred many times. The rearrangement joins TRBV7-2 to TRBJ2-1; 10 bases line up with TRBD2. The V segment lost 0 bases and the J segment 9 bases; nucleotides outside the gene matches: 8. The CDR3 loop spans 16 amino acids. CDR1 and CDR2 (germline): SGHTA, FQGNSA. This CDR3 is CASSLAASGSLGEQFF. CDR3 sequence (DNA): TGTGCCAGCAGCTTAGCGGCTAGCGGGAGTTTGGGTGAGCAGTTCTTC.

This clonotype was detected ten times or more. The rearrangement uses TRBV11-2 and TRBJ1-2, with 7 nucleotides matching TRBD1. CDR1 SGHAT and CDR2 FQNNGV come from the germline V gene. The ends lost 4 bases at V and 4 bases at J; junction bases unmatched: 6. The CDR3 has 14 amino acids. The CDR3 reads CASSSTGAGYGYTF. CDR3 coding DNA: TGTGCCAGCAGCTCAACAGGGGCCGGCTATGGCTACACCTTC. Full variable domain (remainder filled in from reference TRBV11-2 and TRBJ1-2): EAGVAQSPRYKIIEKRQSVAFWCNPISGHATLYWYQQILGQGPKLLIQFQNNGVVDDSQLPKDRFSAERLKGVDSTLKIQPAKLEDSAVYLCASSSTGAGYGYTFGSGTRLTVV.

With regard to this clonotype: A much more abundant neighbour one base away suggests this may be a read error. CDR3 DNA sequence: TGTGCCAGCTGTGACTCGGGACAGGGGGCTGGAGGCTACACCTTC. It yields the protein CASCDSGQGAGGYTF. This sequence joins TRBV6-4 and TRBJ1-2; TRBD1 matches at 12 bases. The CDR3 has 15 amino acids. CDR1 is MRHNA and CDR2 is SNTAGT in the germline V gene.

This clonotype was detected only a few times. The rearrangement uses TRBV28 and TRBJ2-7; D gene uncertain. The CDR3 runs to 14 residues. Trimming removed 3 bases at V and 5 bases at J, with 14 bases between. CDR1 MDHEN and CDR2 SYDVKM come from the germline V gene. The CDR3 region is CASSFLLRRDEQYF. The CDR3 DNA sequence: TGTGCCAGCAGTTTCCTACTCAGGAGAGACGAGCAGTACTTC.

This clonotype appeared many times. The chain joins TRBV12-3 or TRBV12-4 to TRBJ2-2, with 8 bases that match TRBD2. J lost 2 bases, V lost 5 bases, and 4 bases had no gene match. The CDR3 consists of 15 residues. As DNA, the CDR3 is TGTGCCAGCAGTGTGATAGCGGGAAACACCGGGGAGCTGTTTTTT. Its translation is CASSVIAGNTGELFF.

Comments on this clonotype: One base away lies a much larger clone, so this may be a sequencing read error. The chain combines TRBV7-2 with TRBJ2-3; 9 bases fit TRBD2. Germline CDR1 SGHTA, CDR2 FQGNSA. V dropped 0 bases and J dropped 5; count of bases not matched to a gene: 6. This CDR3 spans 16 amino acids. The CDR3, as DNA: TGTGCCAGCAGCTTAGCTGGTAGCGGGAGTGGAGATACGCAGTATTTT. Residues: CASSLAGSGSGDTQYF.

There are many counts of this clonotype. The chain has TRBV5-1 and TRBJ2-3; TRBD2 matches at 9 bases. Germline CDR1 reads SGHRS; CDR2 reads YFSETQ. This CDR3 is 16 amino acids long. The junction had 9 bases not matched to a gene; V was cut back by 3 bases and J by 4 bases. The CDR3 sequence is CASSSVAGVGADTQYF. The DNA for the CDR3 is TGCGCCAGCAGCTCGGTAGCGGGAGTAGGCGCAGATACGCAGTATTTT.

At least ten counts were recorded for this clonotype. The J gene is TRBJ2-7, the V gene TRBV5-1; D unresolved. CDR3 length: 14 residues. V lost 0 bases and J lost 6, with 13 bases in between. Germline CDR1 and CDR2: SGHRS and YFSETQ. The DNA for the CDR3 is TGCGCCAGCAGCTTGGAAGGTAGAAGTCGCGAGCAGTACTTC. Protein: CASSLEGRSREQYF.

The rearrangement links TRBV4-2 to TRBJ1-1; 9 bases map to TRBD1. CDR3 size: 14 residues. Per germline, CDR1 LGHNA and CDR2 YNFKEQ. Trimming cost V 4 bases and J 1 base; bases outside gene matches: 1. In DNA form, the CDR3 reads TGTGCCAGCAGCCGGGGACAGGGGAACACTGAAGCTTTCTTT. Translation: CASSRGQGNTEAFF.

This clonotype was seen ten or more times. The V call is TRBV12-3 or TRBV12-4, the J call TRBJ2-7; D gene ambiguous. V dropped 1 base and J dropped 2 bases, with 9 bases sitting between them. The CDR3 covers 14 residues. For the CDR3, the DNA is TGTGCCAGCAGTTTAGTAAGAGCACCCTACGAGCAGTACTTC. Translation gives CASSLVRAPYEQYF.